The clone carrying this TCR beta chain was found a few times. The antigen is undetermined. The CDR3 is 14 amino acids. Germline V gene lookup returns CDR1 KGHSH and CDR2 LQKENI. V dropped 3 bases and J dropped 3; count of bases not matched to a gene: 0. The record originates from a study of cytomegalovirus exposure and HLA in healthy donors. The PCR had 60 Vbeta and 13 Jbeta primers. Data came from immunoSEQ multiplex PCR; TCRdb stores just in-frame clones and leaves some out. The data contain about 110,000 clones, less than 75% of them singletons. Study results and caveats: Some V segments, TRBV6-2 and TRBV6-3 among them, were indistinguishable and were therefore excluded.

J is TRBJ2-2 and V is TRBV18; 8 bases agree with TRBD1. Sequenced sample: PBMCs. This receptor was obtained from a man aged 40-50 years in good health and CMV-seropositive. CDR3 sequence (DNA): TGTGCCAGCTCACCGGGACAGGACACCGGGGAGCTGTTTTTT. Translated: CASSPGQDTGELFF.